This T cell receptor (beta chain) is from a study of blood T cell repertoires in COVID-19. In the source study's methods: By means of reference gene primer amplification, nucleated cell counts were estimated. The assay was immunoSEQ multiplex PCR, and TCRdb's table has in-frame clones only and misses some. For V, J and clone size, that table is used; D and trimming come from the DNA. The sample lists some 250,000 clones, around 86% seen once, with less than 4% in the top ten. V gave up 3 bases and J gave up 1 base; unmatched junction bases: 13. This CDR3 comprises 18 residues. Germline V gene lookup returns CDR1 LNHDA and CDR2 SQIVND (reference sequence).

The chain combines TRBV19 with TRBJ1-1, with 8 bases aligning to TRBD1. This clonotype originated in a woman younger than 45 who had recovered from COVID-19. Source material: peripheral blood. The CDR3 protein is CASSMSLRDRRPNTEAFF. In DNA, the CDR3 is TGTGCCAGTAGTATGTCGCTCCGGGACAGGAGACCGAACACTGAAGCTTTCTTT.